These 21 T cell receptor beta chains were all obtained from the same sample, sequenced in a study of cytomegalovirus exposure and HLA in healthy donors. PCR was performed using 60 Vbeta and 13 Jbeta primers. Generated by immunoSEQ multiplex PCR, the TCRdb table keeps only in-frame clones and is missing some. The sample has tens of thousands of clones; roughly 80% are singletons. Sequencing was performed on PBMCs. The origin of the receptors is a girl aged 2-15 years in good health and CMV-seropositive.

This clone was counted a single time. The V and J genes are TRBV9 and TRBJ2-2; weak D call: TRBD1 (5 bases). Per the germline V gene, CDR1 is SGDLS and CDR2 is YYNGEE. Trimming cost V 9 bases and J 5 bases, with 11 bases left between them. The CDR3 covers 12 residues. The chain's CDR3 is CATDTPTGELFF. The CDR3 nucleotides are TGTGCCACGGACACACCTACCGGGGAGCTGTTTTTT.

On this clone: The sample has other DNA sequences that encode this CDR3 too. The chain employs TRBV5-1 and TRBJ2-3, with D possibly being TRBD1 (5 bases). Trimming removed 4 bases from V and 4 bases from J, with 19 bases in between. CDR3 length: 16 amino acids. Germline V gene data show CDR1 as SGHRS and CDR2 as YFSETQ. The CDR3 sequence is CASSPNGAGSPDTQYF. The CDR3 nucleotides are TGCGCCAGCAGCCCGAATGGGGCAGGGTCGCCAGATACGCAGTATTTT.

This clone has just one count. CDR3 sequence: CASSTQGRPGYTF. CDR3 DNA: TGTGCCAGCAGCACACAGGGTCGCCCTGGCTACACCTTC. The chain carries TRBV7-2 and TRBJ1-2; D may be TRBD1 (6 bases). Germline assignment: CDR1 SGHTA and CDR2 FQGNSA. The CDR3 is made up of 13 amino acids. The V and J ends lost 5 bases and 7 bases respectively, with 14 bases between them.

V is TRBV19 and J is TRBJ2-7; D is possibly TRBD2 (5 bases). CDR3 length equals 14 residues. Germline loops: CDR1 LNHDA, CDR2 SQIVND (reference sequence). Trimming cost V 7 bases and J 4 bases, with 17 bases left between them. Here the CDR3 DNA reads TGTGCCAGTAAGCCTCGGGGAATTGGTTACGAGCAGTACTTC. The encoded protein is CASKPRGIGYEQYF.

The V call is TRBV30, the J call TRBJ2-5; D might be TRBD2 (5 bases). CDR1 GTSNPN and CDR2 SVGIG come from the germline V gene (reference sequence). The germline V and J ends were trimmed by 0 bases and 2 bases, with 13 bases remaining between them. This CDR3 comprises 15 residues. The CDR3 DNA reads TGTGCCTGGAGTGTCCTAGGAGGCACACAAGAGACCCAGTACTTC. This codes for CAWSVLGGTQETQYF.

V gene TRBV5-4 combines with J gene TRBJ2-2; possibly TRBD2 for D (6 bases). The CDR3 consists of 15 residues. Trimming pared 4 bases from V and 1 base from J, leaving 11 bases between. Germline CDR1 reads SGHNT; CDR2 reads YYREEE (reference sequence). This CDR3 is CASSPGLGNTGELFF. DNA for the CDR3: TGTGCCAGCAGCCCGGGACTCGGGAACACCGGGGAGCTGTTTTTT.

CDR3 DNA: TGTGCCAGCAGCTTCGACAGGGGAAGATGGCAGCCCCAGCATTTT. It yields the protein CASSFDRGRWQPQHF. The V gene is TRBV7-8, the J gene TRBJ1-5; TRBD1 agrees at 8 bases. CDR1 SGHVS and CDR2 FQNEAQ come from the germline V gene. The junction had 8 bases not matched to a gene; V was cut back by 3 bases and J by 7 bases. The CDR3 totals 15 residues. Full variable domain (remainder filled in from reference TRBV7-8 and TRBJ1-5): GAGVSQSPRYKVAKRGQDVALRCDPISGHVSLFWYQQALGQGPEFLTYFQNEAQLDKSGLPSDRFFAERPEGSVSTLKIQRTQQEDSAVYLCASSFDRGRWQPQHFGDGTRLSIL.

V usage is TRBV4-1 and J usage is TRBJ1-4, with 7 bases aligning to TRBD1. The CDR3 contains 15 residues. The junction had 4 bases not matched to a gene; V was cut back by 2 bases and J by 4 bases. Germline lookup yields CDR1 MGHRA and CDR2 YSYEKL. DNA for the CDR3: TGCGCCAGCAGCCAACCGGGACAGCTTAATGAAAAACTGTTTTTT. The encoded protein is CASSQPGQLNEKLFF.

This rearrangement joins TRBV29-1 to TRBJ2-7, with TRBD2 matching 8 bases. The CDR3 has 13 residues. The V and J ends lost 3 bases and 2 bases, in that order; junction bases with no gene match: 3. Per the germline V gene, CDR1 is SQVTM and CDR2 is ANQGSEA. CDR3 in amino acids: CSVEAGGAYEQYF. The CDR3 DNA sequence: TGCAGCGTTGAGGCGGGAGGCGCCTACGAGCAGTACTTC.

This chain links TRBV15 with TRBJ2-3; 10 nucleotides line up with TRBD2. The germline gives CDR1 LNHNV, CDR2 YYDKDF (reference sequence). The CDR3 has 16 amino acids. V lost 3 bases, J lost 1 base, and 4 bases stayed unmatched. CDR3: CATSRAGTSGTDTQYF. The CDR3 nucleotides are TGTGCCACCAGCAGGGCCGGGACTAGCGGCACAGATACGCAGTATTTT.

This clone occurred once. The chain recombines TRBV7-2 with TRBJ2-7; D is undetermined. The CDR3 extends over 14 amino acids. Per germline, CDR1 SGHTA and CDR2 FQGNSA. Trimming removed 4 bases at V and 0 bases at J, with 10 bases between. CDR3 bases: TGTGCCAGCAGCTCTCTCAGGTCCTCCTACGAGCAGTACTTC. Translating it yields CASSSLRSSYEQYF.

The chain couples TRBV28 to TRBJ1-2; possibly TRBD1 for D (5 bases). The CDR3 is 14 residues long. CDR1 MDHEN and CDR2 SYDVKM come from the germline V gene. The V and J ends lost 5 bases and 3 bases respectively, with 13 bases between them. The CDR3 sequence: CASSAHDRDYGYTF. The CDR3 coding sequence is TGTGCCAGCAGTGCCCATGACAGAGACTATGGCTACACCTTC.

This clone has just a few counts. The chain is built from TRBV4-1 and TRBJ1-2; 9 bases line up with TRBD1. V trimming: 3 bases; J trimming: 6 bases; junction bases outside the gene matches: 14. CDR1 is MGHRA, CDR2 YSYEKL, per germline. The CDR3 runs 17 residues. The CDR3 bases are TGCGCCAGCAGCCAGTCCCCCGGACAGGGGCTCAAGAATGGCTACACCTTC. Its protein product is CASSQSPGQGLKNGYTF.

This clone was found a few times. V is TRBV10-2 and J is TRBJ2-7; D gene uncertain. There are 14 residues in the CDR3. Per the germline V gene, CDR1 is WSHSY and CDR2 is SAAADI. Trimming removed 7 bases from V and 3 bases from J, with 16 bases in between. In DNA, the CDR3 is TGCGCCAGCAACCAACTCAAAGATAGCTACGAGCAGTACTTC. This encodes CASNQLKDSYEQYF.

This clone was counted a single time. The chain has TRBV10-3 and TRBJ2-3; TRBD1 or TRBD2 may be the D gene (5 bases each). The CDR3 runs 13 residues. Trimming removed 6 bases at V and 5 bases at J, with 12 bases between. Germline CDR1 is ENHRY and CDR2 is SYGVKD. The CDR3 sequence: CAISEGRQDTQYF. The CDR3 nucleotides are TGTGCCATCAGCGAGGGGCGTCAAGATACGCAGTATTTT.

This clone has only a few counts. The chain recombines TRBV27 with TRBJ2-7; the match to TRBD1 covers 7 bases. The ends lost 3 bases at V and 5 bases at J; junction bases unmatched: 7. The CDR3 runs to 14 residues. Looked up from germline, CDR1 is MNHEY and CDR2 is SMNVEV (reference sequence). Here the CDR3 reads CASSLRGPDHEQYF. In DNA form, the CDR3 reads TGTGCCAGCAGTTTGAGGGGGCCGGACCACGAGCAGTACTTC.

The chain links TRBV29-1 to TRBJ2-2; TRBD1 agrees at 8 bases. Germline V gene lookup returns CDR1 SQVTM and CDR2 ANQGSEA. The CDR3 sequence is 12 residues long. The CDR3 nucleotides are TGCACCGGGACAGGTAACACCGGGGAGCTGTTTTTT. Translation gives CTGTGNTGELFF.

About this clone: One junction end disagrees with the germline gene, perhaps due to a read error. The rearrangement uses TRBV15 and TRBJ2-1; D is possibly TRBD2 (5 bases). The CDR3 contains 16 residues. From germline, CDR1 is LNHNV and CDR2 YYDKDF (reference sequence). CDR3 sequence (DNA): TGTGCCACCAGCCGAGATCGGGGATACTCCTACAATGAGCAGTTCTTC. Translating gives CATSRDRGYSYNEQFF.

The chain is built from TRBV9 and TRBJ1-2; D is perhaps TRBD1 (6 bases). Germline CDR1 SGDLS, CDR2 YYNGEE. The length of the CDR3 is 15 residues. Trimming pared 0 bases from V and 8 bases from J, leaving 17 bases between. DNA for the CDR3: TGTGCCAGCAGCGTAGCTGCCGGGCAGGGGTTCGGCTACACCTTC. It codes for CASSVAAGQGFGYTF.

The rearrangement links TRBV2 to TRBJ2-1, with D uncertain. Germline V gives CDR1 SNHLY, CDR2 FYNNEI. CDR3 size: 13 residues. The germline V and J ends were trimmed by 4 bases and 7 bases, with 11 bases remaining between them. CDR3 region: CASSGSIWNEQFF. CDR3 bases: TGTGCCAGCAGTGGTTCTATTTGGAATGAGCAGTTCTTC.

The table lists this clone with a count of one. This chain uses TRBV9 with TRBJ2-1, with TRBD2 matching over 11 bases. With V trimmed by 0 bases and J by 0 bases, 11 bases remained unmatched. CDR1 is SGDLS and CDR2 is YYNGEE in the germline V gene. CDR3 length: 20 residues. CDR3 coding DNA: TGTGCCAGCAGCGTAGCGACTAGCGGGACCACTACCTTCTCCTACAATGAGCAGTTCTTC. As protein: CASSVATSGTTTFSYNEQFF.